What follows are 7 T cell receptor beta chains derived from one specimen sequenced in a study of CD8+ T cells in alopecia areata. RNA, once extracted, was reverse transcribed into cDNA for use as the sequencing template. Sequencing used immunoSEQ multiplex PCR; TCRdb keeps in-frame clones, though not all of them. The table lists 200,000 to 250,000 clones, about three fifths of them singletons, with 0.45% in the top ten. The sequences come from CD4+ T cells sorted from blood, collected at week 0. The origin of the receptors is a human donor with alopecia areata.

This chain connects TRBV29-1 to TRBJ2-7; D not certain. Deletions cut 4 bases from V and 5 bases from J, with 15 bases between. The CDR3 length is 13 residues. CDR1 and CDR2 (germline): SQVTM, ANQGSEA. CDR3 sequence: CSVGARQRNEQYF. CDR3 coding DNA: TGCAGCGTTGGTGCGCGGCAGCGCAACGAGCAGTACTTC.

This CDR3 is CAWSVPAGPQETQYF. The CDR3 DNA reads as TGTGCCTGGAGTGTACCGGCAGGCCCTCAAGAGACCCAGTACTTC. The V and J genes are TRBV30 and TRBJ2-5; no firm D call. The V gene lost 0 bases and the J gene lost 2 bases, with 13 bases spanning the gap. Germline CDR1 GTSNPN, CDR2 SVGIG (reference sequence). This CDR3 spans 15 amino acids. The whole variable domain, filled in from reference TRBV30 and TRBJ2-5, reads SQTIHQWPATLVQPVGSPLSLECTVEGTSNPNLYWYRQAAGRGLQLLFYSVGIGQISSEVPQNLSASRPQDRQFILSSKKLLLSDSGFYLCAWSVPAGPQETQYFGPGTRLLVL.

The J gene is TRBJ1-4, the V gene TRBV29-1, with D tentatively TRBD1 (5 bases). Deletions cut 0 bases from V and 7 bases from J, with 15 bases between. CDR1 is SQVTM and CDR2 is ANQGSEA in the germline V gene. The CDR3 is 15 residues long. The DNA of the CDR3 is TGCAGCGTTGAAGATCCGGCAGGGCTTCGTGAAAAACTGTTTTTT. The encoded protein is CSVEDPAGLREKLFF.

The rearrangement links TRBV29-1 to TRBJ1-2, with 9 bases lining up with TRBD1. This CDR3 is 15 amino acids long. The V gene's germline CDR1 is SQVTM and CDR2 ANQGSEA. J was trimmed by 7 bases and V by 2 bases; bases with no gene match: 11. This CDR3 is CSVELPGQGVGGYTF. The CDR3 DNA sequence: TGCAGCGTTGAATTGCCGGGACAGGGAGTCGGTGGCTACACCTTC.

The chain links TRBV4-1 to TRBJ2-2, with TRBD2 matching 9 bases. The V gene end was trimmed by 2 bases and the J gene end by 6 bases; junction bases not matched to a gene: 16. CDR1 is MGHRA and CDR2 is YSYEKL in the germline V gene. This CDR3 comprises 19 residues. The chain's CDR3 is CASSQWGSSSGSEAGELFF. In DNA form, the CDR3 reads TGCGCCAGCAGCCAATGGGGGAGTAGTAGCGGGAGTGAGGCCGGGGAGCTGTTTTTT.

This clone was seen only once. This chain links TRBV27 with TRBJ2-6; D is unclear. Germline values: CDR1 MNHEY, CDR2 SMNVEV (reference sequence). CDR3 length: 14 amino acids. The V and J ends lost 5 bases and 0 bases respectively, with 5 bases between them. Here the CDR3 DNA reads TGTGCCAGCAGTGTAGCCTCTGGGGCCAACGTCCTGACTTTC. Translation gives CASSVASGANVLTF.

The chain uses TRBV7-9 and TRBJ2-2; no firm D call. CDR1 is SEHNR, CDR2 FQNEAQ, per germline (reference sequence). Between the trimmed V and J ends, which lost 5 bases and 0 bases, there was a span of 13 bases. This CDR3 contains 16 residues. CDR3 in DNA: TGTGCCAGCAGCGGTCGGAGTTCCGCGAACACCGGGGAGCTGTTTTTT. Its protein product is CASSGRSSANTGELFF.